The clone carrying this T cell receptor beta chain was picked up one time. Its target is not known. The source of the sample is a study of shared clonotypes between healthy human individuals. Points from the study as a whole: Generally, naive subsets came out with larger estimated richness than memory subsets.

CDR3 length equals 15 residues. V trimming: 6 bases; J trimming: 7 bases; junction bases outside the gene matches: 8. In germline, CDR1 is MNHEY, CDR2 SVGAGI. The test was conducted at deep level. Investigators spread the genomic DNA of each subset evenly over several immunoSEQ plates. In the original workflow: Sequence data from immunoSEQ were junction-only and lacked quality scores; consequently, filtering differed. This table comes from immunoSEQ multiplex PCR, and its TCRdb copy is limited to in-frame clones, with some not included. From that table come the V and J calls and clone size; the DNA was used to work out D and trimming. The data show some 2,000,000 clones, roughly 95% seen once.

The chain joins TRBV6-5 to TRBJ2-1; 11 nucleotides match TRBD2. Sample: naive CD4+ T cells sorted from blood. This sample's subset: CD45RA+ positively selected. The sequence came from a man younger than 35 in good health. CDR3 nucleotides: TGTGCCAGCAGACCGGGACTAGCGGATAATAATGAGCAGTTCTTC. Translated, it gives CASRPGLADNNEQFF.